The T cell receptor beta chain described here comes from a study of T cell repertoires in cytomegalovirus infection. TCRdb processed the reads anew with MiXCR; each CDR3 protein has one entry. This repertoire shows about 270,000 distinct CDR3 sequences, 20% to 25% found once; its top ten account for roughly 20%. A few counts support this clonotype. The antigen is undetermined. Germline CDR1 and CDR2: MNHEY and SVGEGT. The CDR3 consists of 14 residues. Trimming removed 5 bases at V and 6 bases at J, with 14 bases between. The genes are TRBV6-2 or TRBV6-3 and TRBJ2-1; D is perhaps TRBD2 (6 bases). The sequence came from a human donor in good health (CMV status not recorded). Some clones in this sample may be carry-over from other donors' samples. Sequencing used cultured PBMCs, obtained from culture after CMV antigen stimulation. The CDR3 DNA is TGTGCCAGCAGTCTGGGGGGAGGCCCCAATGAGCAGTTCTTC. It translates to CASSLGGGPNEQFF.